Listed below are T cell receptor beta chains from one sample, sequenced in a study of glioma-infiltrating T cells after dendritic cell vaccination. Sequencing used immunoSEQ multiplex PCR; TCRdb keeps in-frame clones, though not all of them. The repertoire has about 92,000 clones, approximately 84% of them found once; the top ten carry around 14%. The sequences come from blood, collected before dendritic cell vaccination. The receptor set was obtained from a human donor with glioblastoma. The CDR3 runs from the conserved cysteine through the conserved F or W.

v_gene: TRBV7-2
len: 17
CDR3aa: CASSLALPSGSSYEQYF

v_gene: TRBV29-1
len: 11
CDR3aa: CSVAGGNEQFF

v_gene: TRBV18
len: 16
CDR3aa: CASSQQGDRTNYGYTF

v_gene: TRBV6-1
len: 11
CDR3aa: CASSFGDGYTF

v_gene: TRBV6-1
len: 15
CDR3aa: CASSEETGGSYEQYF

v_gene: TRBV21-1
len: 15
CDR3aa: CASKPPGTGDPEAFF

v_gene: TRBV5-1
len: 16
CDR3aa: CASSSSPGTLNTEAFF

v_gene: TRBV18
len: 18
CDR3aa: CASSPRTGALSGANVLTF

v_gene: TRBV2
len: 14
CDR3aa: CASIDPLRAGTLHF

v_gene: TRBV9
len: 17
CDR3aa: CASSADLQGPFTDTQYF

v_gene: TRBV9
len: 14
CDR3aa: CASSVGTSGYEQYF

v_gene: TRBV7-9
len: 12
CDR3aa: CASTLRSDTQYF

v_gene: TRBV16
len: 14
CDR3aa: CASSHGTGDYGYTF

v_gene: TRBV5-6
len: 15
CDR3aa: CASSLGGFSNQPQHF

v_gene: TRBV5-1
len: 13
CDR3aa: CASSRTGYYEQYF

v_gene: TRBV4-3
len: 17
CDR3aa: CASSPLPRDITYNEQFF

v_gene: TRBV4-2
len: 14
CDR3aa: CASSQVGADQPQHF

v_gene: TRBV6-5
len: 14
CDR3aa: CASSYAGVASPLHF

v_gene: TRBV11-2
len: 15
CDR3aa: CASSSRGFGDSPLHF

v_gene: TRBV7-9
len: 14
CDR3aa: CASSFPGINYEQYF

v_gene: TRBV7-2
len: 14
CDR3aa: CASTQGAGGTEAFF

v_gene: TRBV28
len: 16
CDR3aa: CASTIHTGTGASEQYF

v_gene: TRBV29-1
len: 12
CDR3aa: CSAYGTGRGYTF

v_gene: TRBV19
len: 14
CDR3aa: CASSDTGGYTEAFF

v_gene: TRBV10-3
len: 16
CDR3aa: CAISVKGQGVTYEQYF

v_gene: TRBV2
len: 13
CDR3aa: CASNLPGLYEQYF

v_gene: TRBV6-4
len: 13
CDR3aa: CAGGQGGGEKLFF

v_gene: TRBV30
len: 11
CDR3aa: CAWADRNTIYF

v_gene: TRBV7-8
len: 15
CDR3aa: CASSTQEGRTTEAFF

v_gene: TRBV7-2
len: 12
CDR3aa: CASSDRASEAFF

v_gene: TRBV2
len: 13
CDR3aa: CASSGTGLETQYF

v_gene: TRBV14
len: 13
CDR3aa: CASSPQGVGEAFF

v_gene: TRBV27
len: 14
CDR3aa: CAVGAGLPADTQYF